The rows below give T cell receptor beta chains drawn from one sample of a study of cytomegalovirus exposure and HLA in healthy donors. Repertoires were generated with immunoSEQ multiplex PCR, while TCRdb's copy carries only in-frame clones and drops some. The data contain a few hundred thousand clones, around 90% of them seen just once; the ten biggest clones take up more than 2%. The source material was PBMCs. Source of these receptors: a young woman in good health and CMV-seronegative. The CDR3 runs from the conserved cysteine through the conserved F or W. D genes are given only for firm matches. Clone sizes are given selectively: once, few, many, or a class where the clone is expanded.

V gene: TRBV6-5
clone size: NA
D gene: NA
CDR3 length: 15
J gene: TRBJ2-1
CDR3 protein: CASSSVGAGYNEQFF
CDR3 DNA: TGTGCCAGCAGTTCCGTGGGGGCAGGGTACAATGAGCAGTTCTTC

V gene: TRBV30
clone size: NA
D gene: TRBD1
CDR3 length: 14
J gene: TRBJ2-7
CDR3 protein: CAWMGDRGNWEQYF
CDR3 DNA: TGTGCCTGGATGGGGGACAGGGGGAACTGGGAGCAGTACTTC

V gene: TRBV7-6
clone size: NA
D gene: NA
CDR3 length: 13
J gene: TRBJ1-5
CDR3 protein: CASSPREAQPQHF
CDR3 DNA: TGTGCCAGCAGCCCCAGGGAGGCTCAGCCCCAGCATTTT

V gene: TRBV2
clone size: once
D gene: NA
CDR3 length: 14
J gene: TRBJ2-7
CDR3 protein: CASRAIWSYYEQYF
CDR3 DNA: TGTGCCAGCAGAGCAATCTGGAGTTACTACGAGCAGTACTTC

V gene: TRBV18
clone size: once
D gene: TRBD1
CDR3 length: 16
J gene: TRBJ2-5
CDR3 protein: CASSPPGQGKGETQYF
CDR3 DNA: TGTGCCAGCTCACCACCGGGACAGGGGAAAGGAGAGACCCAGTACTTC

V gene: TRBV5-1
clone size: few
D gene: NA
CDR3 length: 14
J gene: TRBJ2-5
CDR3 protein: CASSLGAAQETQYF
CDR3 DNA: TGCGCCAGCAGCCTGGGGGCAGCACAAGAGACCCAGTACTTC

V gene: TRBV6-5
clone size: NA
D gene: NA
CDR3 length: 16
J gene: TRBJ1-1
CDR3 protein: CASSYPQGEENTEAFF
CDR3 DNA: TGTGCCAGCAGTTACCCCCAAGGGGAGGAGAACACTGAAGCTTTCTTT

V gene: TRBV25-1
clone size: once
D gene: NA
CDR3 length: 13
J gene: TRBJ2-7
CDR3 protein: CASSDPDIYEQYF
CDR3 DNA: TGTGCCAGCAGTGATCCCGACATCTACGAGCAGTACTTC

V gene: TRBV7-3
clone size: NA
D gene: TRBD2
CDR3 length: 13
J gene: TRBJ2-1
CDR3 protein: CASRYGTSGEQFF
CDR3 DNA: TGTGCCAGCAGATACGGGACTAGCGGTGAGCAGTTCTTC

V gene: TRBV11-2
clone size: NA
D gene: NA
CDR3 length: 14
J gene: TRBJ2-6
CDR3 protein: CASSFSRGANVLTF
CDR3 DNA: TGTGCCAGCAGCTTTTCCCGTGGGGCCAACGTCCTGACTTTC

V gene: TRBV19
clone size: NA
D gene: TRBD1
CDR3 length: 15
J gene: TRBJ1-2
CDR3 protein: CASSPDWRQGASYTF
CDR3 DNA: TGTGCCAGTAGTCCGGACTGGCGACAGGGGGCGAGCTACACCTTC

V gene: TRBV21-1
clone size: NA
D gene: NA
CDR3 length: 17
J gene: TRBJ1-5
CDR3 protein: CASSKNWEPAPNQPQHF
CDR3 DNA: TGTGCCAGCAGCAAAAACTGGGAGCCGGCACCCAATCAGCCCCAGCATTTT

V gene: TRBV7-9
clone size: NA
D gene: TRBD1
CDR3 length: 15
J gene: TRBJ1-1
CDR3 protein: CASSSTQGVGTEAFF
CDR3 DNA: TGTGCCAGCAGCTCGACTCAGGGGGTGGGCACTGAAGCTTTCTTT

V gene: TRBV6-4
clone size: NA
D gene: NA
CDR3 length: 11
J gene: TRBJ2-2
CDR3 protein: CASRDTGELFF
CDR3 DNA: TGTGCCAGCCGAGACACCGGGGAGCTGTTTTTT

V gene: TRBV2
clone size: NA
D gene: TRBD1
CDR3 length: 15
J gene: TRBJ1-4
CDR3 protein: CASRDDRAGGEKLFF
CDR3 DNA: TGTGCCAGCAGGGACGACAGGGCTGGGGGTGAAAAACTGTTTTTT

V gene: TRBV15
clone size: once
D gene: NA
CDR3 length: 18
J gene: TRBJ1-6
CDR3 protein: CATSREGGRRAYNSPLHF
CDR3 DNA: TGTGCCACCAGCAGAGAGGGAGGGAGGAGGGCCTATAATTCACCCCTCCACTTT